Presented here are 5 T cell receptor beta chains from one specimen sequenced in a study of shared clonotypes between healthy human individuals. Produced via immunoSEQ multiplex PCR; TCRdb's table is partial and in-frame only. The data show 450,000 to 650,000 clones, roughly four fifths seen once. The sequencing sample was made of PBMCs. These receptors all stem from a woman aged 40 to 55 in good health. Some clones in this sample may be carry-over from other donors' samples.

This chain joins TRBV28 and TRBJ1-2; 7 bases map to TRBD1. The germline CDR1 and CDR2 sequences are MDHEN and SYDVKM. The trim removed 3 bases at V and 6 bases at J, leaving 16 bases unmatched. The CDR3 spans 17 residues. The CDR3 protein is CASSFYRGPRRLHGYTF. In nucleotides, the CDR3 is TGTGCCAGCAGTTTTTACAGGGGACCCAGACGGCTCCATGGCTACACCTTC.

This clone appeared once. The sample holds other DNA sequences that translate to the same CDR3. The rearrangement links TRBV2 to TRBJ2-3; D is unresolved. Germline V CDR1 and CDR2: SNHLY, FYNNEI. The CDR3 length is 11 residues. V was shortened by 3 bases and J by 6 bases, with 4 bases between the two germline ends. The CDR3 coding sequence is TGTGCCAGCAGTGAGGGGGATACGCAGTATTTT. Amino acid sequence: CASSEGDTQYF. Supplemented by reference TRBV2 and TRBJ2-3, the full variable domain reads EPEVTQTPSHQVTQMGQEVILRCVPISNHLYFYWYRQILGQKVEFLVSFYNNEISEKSEIFDDQFSVERPDGSNFTLKIRSTKLEDSAMYFCASSEGDTQYFGPGTRLTVL.

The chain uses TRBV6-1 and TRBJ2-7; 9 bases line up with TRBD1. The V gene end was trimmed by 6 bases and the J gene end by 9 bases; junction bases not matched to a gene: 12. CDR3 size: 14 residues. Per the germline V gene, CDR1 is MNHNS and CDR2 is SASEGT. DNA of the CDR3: TGTGCCAGCAGCCCGGGACAGGGACCCTCGGGGCAGTACTTC. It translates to CASSPGQGPSGQYF.

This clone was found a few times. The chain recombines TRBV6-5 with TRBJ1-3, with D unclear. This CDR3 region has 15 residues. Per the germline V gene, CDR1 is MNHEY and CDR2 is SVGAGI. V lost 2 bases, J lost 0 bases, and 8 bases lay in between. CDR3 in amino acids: CASSYDDTSGNTIYF. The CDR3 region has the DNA TGTGCCAGCAGTTACGACGACACCTCTGGAAACACCATATATTTT.

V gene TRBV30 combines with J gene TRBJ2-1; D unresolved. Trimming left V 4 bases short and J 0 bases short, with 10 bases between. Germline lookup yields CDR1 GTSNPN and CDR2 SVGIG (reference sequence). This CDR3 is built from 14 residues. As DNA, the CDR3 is TGTGCCTGGAAGGCTGGCCGCTCCTACAATGAGCAGTTCTTC. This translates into CAWKAGRSYNEQFF.